These T cell receptor beta chains were read from a single sample in a study of T cell responses to AZD1222 COVID-19 vaccine. Using immunoSEQ multiplex PCR, the repertoire was profiled, and TCRdb retains in-frame clones only, with some absent. The data show around 100,000 clones, 88% seen once. Sequencing was performed on peripheral blood, taken on day 0 of AZD1222 vaccination. These receptors were obtained from an adult in good health. CDR3s include the opening cysteine and the closing phenylalanine or tryptophan.

v_call	cdr3_aa
TRBV5-1	CASSGGPGGHTQYF
TRBV15	CATSRAPSGSSYNEQFF
TRBV5-1	CASSFGTANTGELFF
TRBV5-1	CASSLTGSQQPQHF
TRBV5-5	CASSRGDSGNTIYF
TRBV30	CAWVGLAGVEQYF
TRBV27	CASSLHPRLAGTSYEQYF
TRBV6-2/TRBV6-3	CASSYGGQGARGYTF
TRBV29-1	CSVEESYGYTF
TRBV3-1/TRBV3-2	CASSQYGTEAFF
TRBV28	CASSPTGGVNTEAFF
TRBV19	CASSIGGGGLTGELFF
TRBV7-3	CASSLGDTGADTQYF
TRBV10-3	CAISERGASSPLHF
TRBV29-1	CSVVDNTDTQYF
TRBV7-7	CASSQLTRASGYTDTQYF
TRBV11-3	CASSGLEETQYF
TRBV7-3	CASSRQGSDTEAFF
TRBV14	CASSGGLGETQYF
TRBV27	CASSFRGNYGYTF
TRBV27	CASSPRLAGVGSTDTQYF
TRBV6-5	CASSVGMNTEAFF
TRBV15	CATSRGRDFGYTF
TRBV4-3	CASSQDMRPYGYTF
TRBV19	CASSRQGSNYGYTF
TRBV5-1	CASSLGPQGEQFF
TRBV18	CASSPPTAGFSGELFF
TRBV15	CATSRDRTGRGNEQFF
TRBV30	CAWSQRTDAGYTF
TRBV29-1	CSVEGTYTDTQYF
TRBV6-5	CASIAVQGAYEQFF
TRBV24-1	CATSVGTDTQYF
TRBV4-3	CASSQYITGGVGTEAFF
TRBV11-2	CASSLDRAVVQYF
TRBV5-1	CASSRLASEQFF
TRBV18	CASSPPGLSGNTIYF
TRBV5-4	CASSDSYEQYF
TRBV18	CASSPFGEKLFF
TRBV27	CASRRGNTGELFF
TRBV6-2/TRBV6-3	CASSSPTGYQETQYF
TRBV6-1	CASRRDRGDYGYTF
TRBV5-1	CASSLGQGADQPQHF
TRBV29-1	CSVVWAGGNQPQHF
TRBV4-3	CASSQDRQYTEAFF
TRBV10-3	CAISPGTASGNTIYF
TRBV12-3/TRBV12-4	CASSRPGYGQYF
TRBV20-1	CSASRTANTEAFF
TRBV4-1	CASSHPATGEDTEAFF
TRBV19	CASRGSRLGNQPQHF